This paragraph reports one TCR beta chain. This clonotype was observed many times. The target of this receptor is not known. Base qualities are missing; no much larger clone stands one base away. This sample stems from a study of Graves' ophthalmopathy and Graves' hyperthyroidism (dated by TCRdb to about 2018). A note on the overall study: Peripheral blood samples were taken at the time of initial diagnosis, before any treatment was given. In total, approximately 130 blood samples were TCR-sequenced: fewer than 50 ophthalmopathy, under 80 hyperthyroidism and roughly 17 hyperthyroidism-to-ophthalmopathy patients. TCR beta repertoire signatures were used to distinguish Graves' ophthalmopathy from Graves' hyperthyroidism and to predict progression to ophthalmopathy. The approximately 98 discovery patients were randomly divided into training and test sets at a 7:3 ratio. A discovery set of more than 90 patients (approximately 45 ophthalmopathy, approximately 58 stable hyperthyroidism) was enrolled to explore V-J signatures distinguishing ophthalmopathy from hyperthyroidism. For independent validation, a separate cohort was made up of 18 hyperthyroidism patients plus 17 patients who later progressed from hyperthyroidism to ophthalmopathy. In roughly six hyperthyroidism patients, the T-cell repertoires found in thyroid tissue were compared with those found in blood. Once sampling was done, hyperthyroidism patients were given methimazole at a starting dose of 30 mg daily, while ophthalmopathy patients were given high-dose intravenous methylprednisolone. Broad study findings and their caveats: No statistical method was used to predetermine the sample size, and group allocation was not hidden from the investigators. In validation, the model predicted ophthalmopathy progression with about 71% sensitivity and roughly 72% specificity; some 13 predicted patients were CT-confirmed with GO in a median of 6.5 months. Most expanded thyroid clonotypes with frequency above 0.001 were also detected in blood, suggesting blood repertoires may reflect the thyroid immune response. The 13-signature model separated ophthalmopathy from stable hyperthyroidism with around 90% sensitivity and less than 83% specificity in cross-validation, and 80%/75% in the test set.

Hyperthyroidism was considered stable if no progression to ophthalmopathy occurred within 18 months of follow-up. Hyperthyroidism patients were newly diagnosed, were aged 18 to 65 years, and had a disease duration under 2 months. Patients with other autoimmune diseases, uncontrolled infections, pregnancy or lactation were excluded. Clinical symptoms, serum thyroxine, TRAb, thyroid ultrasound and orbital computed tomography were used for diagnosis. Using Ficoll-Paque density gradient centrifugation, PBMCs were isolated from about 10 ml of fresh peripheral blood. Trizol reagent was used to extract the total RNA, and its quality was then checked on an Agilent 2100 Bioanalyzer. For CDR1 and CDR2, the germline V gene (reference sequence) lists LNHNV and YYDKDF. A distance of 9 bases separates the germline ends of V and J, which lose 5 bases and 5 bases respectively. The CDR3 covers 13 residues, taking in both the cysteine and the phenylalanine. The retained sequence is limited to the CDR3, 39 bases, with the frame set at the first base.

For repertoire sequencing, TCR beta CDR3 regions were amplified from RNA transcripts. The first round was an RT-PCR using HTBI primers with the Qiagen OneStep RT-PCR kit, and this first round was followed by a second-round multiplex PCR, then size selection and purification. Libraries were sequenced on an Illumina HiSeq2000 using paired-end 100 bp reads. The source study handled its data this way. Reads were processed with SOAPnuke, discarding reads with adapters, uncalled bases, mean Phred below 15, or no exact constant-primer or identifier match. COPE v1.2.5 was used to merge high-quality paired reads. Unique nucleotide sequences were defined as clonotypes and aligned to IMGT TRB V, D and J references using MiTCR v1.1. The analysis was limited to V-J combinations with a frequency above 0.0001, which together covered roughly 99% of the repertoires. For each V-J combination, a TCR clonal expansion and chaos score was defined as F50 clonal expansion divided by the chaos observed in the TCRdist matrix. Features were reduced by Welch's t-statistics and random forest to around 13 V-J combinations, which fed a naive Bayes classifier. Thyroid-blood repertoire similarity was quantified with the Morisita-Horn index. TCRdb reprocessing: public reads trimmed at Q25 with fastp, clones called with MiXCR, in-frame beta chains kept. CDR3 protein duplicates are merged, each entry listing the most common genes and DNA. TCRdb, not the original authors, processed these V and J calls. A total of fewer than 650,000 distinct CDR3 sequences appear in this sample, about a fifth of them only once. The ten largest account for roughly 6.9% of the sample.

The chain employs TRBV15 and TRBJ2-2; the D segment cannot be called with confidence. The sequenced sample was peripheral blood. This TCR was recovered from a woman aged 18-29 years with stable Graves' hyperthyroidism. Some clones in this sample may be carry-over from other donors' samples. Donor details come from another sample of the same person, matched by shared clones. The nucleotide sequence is TGTGCCACCAGCTCGGAAGGTACCGGGGAGCTGTTTTTT. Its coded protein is CATSSEGTGELFF.